The rows below give T cell receptor beta chains drawn from one sample of a study of PD-L1 blockade in urothelial cancer. Measured with immunoSEQ multiplex PCR; TCRdb has only the in-frame clones, and not every one. This table holds about 49,000 clones, more than 65% found once. Specimen: PBMCs, collected around atezolizumab (anti-PD-L1) treatment. These receptor sequences come from a man between 65 and 79 years old with urothelial cancer. The CDR3 runs from the conserved cysteine through the conserved F or W.

>TRBJ2-2|TRBV5-1
CASGQGSGELFF
>TRBJ2-2|TRBV19
CASTRAGGYTGELFF
>TRBJ2-3|TRBV4-1
CASSQRGTSGRGWGPDTQYF
>TRBJ1-2|TRBV15
CATSSRVTGDGYTF
>TRBJ1-3|TRBV7-2
CASSLMPSSGNTIYF
>TRBJ1-1|TRBV14
CASSLGHMNTEAFF
>TRBJ1-2|TRBV9
CASSARGGGNQANYGYTF
>TRBJ1-1|TRBV6-5
CASSYDGIANTEAFF
>TRBJ2-1|TRBV10-3
CAINPGFLYNEQFF
>TRBJ1-3|TRBV18
CASSHRDSGNTIYF
>TRBJ1-2|TRBV7-9
CASSLGTGSGYTF
>TRBJ2-5|TRBV30
CAWAGQGLVVQYF
>TRBJ2-7|TRBV6-1
CASSEGLGGLVEPYEQYF
>TRBJ2-7|TRBV28
CASSFSRGPSSYEQYF
>TRBJ2-1|TRBV27
CASSLVGAGNEQFF
>TRBJ2-7|TRBV5-1
CASTGTSGTYEQYF
>TRBJ2-2|TRBV5-1
CASSPGTGGSGELFF
>TRBJ1-4|TRBV29-1
CSVEGEETGGEKLFF
>TRBJ2-2|TRBV7-3
CASSSRQGRNTGELFF
>TRBJ1-3|TRBV14
CASSQEVVVNPGNTIYF
>TRBJ2-7|TRBV5-6
CASSLEGQVYEQYF
>TRBJ1-2|TRBV6-5
CASSYVGAGYTF
>TRBJ2-2|TRBV19
CASNMGQGAEAGELFF
>TRBJ1-1|TRBV28
CASSLSGHRTTEAFF
>TRBJ2-5|TRBV4-1
CASSQDSGGLTGTQYF
>TRBJ1-1|TRBV5-1
CASSSTPGTGGQAFF
>TRBJ2-1|TRBV6-6
CASKTGISNEQFF
>TRBJ1-2|TRBV11-2
CASSSEGDGYTF
>TRBJ2-1|TRBV27
CASSPPTGKGNEQFF
>TRBJ2-3|TRBV7-6
CASSLEAVAVDTQYF
>TRBJ2-1|TRBV7-2
CASSLADYNEQFF
>TRBJ1-1|TRBV5-1
CASSLRDRSNTEAFF
>TRBJ2-2|TRBV7-9
CASSFLGLAGELFF
>TRBJ2-5|TRBV9
CASSPRPQETQYF
>TRBJ2-7|TRBV5-1
CASSSAGLAGVSYEQYF
>TRBJ2-3|TRBV30
CAWSRSSPTDTQYF
>TRBJ2-7|TRBV7-3
CASSSTPSAYYEQYF
>TRBJ1-3|TRBV7-8
CASSPGQGNTIYF
>TRBJ2-5|TRBV19
CASRGRGKETQYF
>TRBJ2-7|TRBV5-1
CASSLIAGGTYEQYF
>TRBJ2-2|TRBV5-1
CASSLSPSGNTGELFF
>TRBJ2-2|TRBV7-9
CAPRTAGGPTGELFF
>TRBJ2-1|TRBV11-3
CASSLEGGNEQFF
>TRBJ2-3|TRBV7-6
CASSPIGAGEDTQYF
>TRBJ2-7|TRBV11-2
CASSWTSGSGEQYF
>TRBJ1-5|TRBV29-1
CSVVTGNQPQHF
>TRBJ2-6|TRBV5-1
CASSLETPSGANVLTF
>TRBJ2-1|TRBV10-1
CASSVAGSYNEQFF
>TRBJ2-5|TRBV15
CATSSTKGAGETQYF
>TRBJ2-1|TRBV6-5
CASKGTGGRNEQFF
>TRBJ2-5|TRBV28
CASSLGTAYQETQYF
>TRBJ2-1|TRBV11-2
CASSPDTGNEQFF
>TRBJ2-7|TRBV4-1
CASSPERGYEQYF
>TRBJ1-5|TRBV19
CASSIKETDWEPQHF
>TRBJ1-2|TRBV28
CASSRGQTGSYTF
>TRBJ2-3|TRBV5-6
CASSKTGSTDTQYF
>TRBJ2-1|TRBV19
CASTSGDGLYNEQFF